The 24 T cell receptor beta chains presented below share a single source sample, sequenced in a study of CD8+ T cells in alopecia areata. Isolated RNA was reverse transcribed into cDNA used as the sequencing template. Sequenced by immunoSEQ multiplex PCR; TCRdb stores in-frame clones only, minus some. Of about 140,000 clones detected, roughly 82% appear once; the ten largest clones hold 25%. Treatment here: oral pan-JAK inhibitor, 5-10 mg twice daily. This specimen consisted of CD8+ T cells sorted from blood, obtained at week 4, from a patient treated with tofacitinib. The receptor source for this set is a human donor with alopecia areata.

In its sample, this clone was seen once. This probably arose from a read error, given a far larger clone one base away. The chain uses TRBV7-2 and TRBJ2-6; 8 bases line up with TRBD1. Germline assignment: CDR1 SGHTA and CDR2 FQGNSA. CDR3 size: 17 residues. This chain's CDR3 is CASSPRTGRSGTNVLTF. CDR3 nucleotide sequence: TGTGCCAGCAGCCCACGGACAGGGAGGTCTGGGACCAACGTCCTGACTTTC.

The V and J genes are TRBV9 and TRBJ2-3; 8 bases align to TRBD2. Germline-derived CDR1 and CDR2 are SGDLS and YYNGEE. CDR3 length: 15 amino acids. The V segment lost 4 bases and the J segment 3 bases; nucleotides outside the gene matches: 7. This chain's CDR3 is CASSRTGGLTDTQYF. The CDR3 nucleotides read TGTGCCAGCAGCCGAACGGGGGGGTTAACAGATACGCAGTATTTT.

This rearrangement joins TRBV5-1 to TRBJ2-1; the D gene is possibly TRBD2 (6 bases). CDR1 and CDR2 (germline): SGHRS, YFSETQ. V was trimmed by 0 bases and J by 0 bases, leaving 13 bases between them. The CDR3 is made up of 17 amino acids. The CDR3 region has the DNA TGCGCCAGCAGCTTGGATCGGGACGGGGGCTCCTACAATGAGCAGTTCTTC. Its protein is CASSLDRDGGSYNEQFF.

V is TRBV27 and J is TRBJ2-7; D is ambiguous. V was trimmed by 5 bases and J by 2 bases, leaving 19 bases between them. Germline loops: CDR1 MNHEY, CDR2 SMNVEV (reference sequence). The CDR3 covers 16 residues. The CDR3 DNA is TGTGCCAGCAGTCCTCACCCCCGAGGTAACGCCTACGAGCAGTACTTC. It specifies CASSPHPRGNAYEQYF.

V and J are TRBV7-9 and TRBJ1-1; TRBD1 is a possible D gene (5 bases). Germline CDR1 reads SEHNR; CDR2 reads FQNEAQ (reference sequence). The CDR3 runs to 13 residues. V gave up 4 bases and J gave up 3 bases, with 9 bases separating them. As DNA, the CDR3 is TGTGCCAGCAGCTCCCGGGGCCACACTGAAGCTTTCTTT. Translated, it gives CASSSRGHTEAFF. The entire variable domain, with the rest obtained from reference TRBV7-9 and TRBJ1-1, is as follows: DTGVSQNPRHKITKRGQNVTFRCDPISEHNRLYWYRQTLGQGPEFLTYFQNEAQLEKSRLLSDRFSAERPKGSFSTLEIQRTEQGDSAMYLCASSSRGHTEAFFGQGTRLTVV.

The chain recombines TRBV7-6 with TRBJ2-2; D may be TRBD2 (5 bases). Germline values: CDR1 SGHVS, CDR2 FNYEAQ. Trimming shortened V by 5 bases and J by 4 bases, and 11 bases separated the two germline ends. This CDR3 is 14 amino acids long. Written as DNA, the CDR3 is TGTGCCAGCAGCCCGGGGAGCGTCACCGGGGAGCTGTTTTTT. This codes for CASSPGSVTGELFF. The variable domain in full, completed from reference TRBV7-6 and TRBJ2-2, reads GAGVSQSPRYKVTKRGQDVALRCDPISGHVSLYWYRQALGQGPEFLTYFNYEAQQDKSGLPNDRFSAERPEGSISTLTIQRTEQRDSAMYRCASSPGSVTGELFFGEGSRLTVL.

The chain links TRBV5-6 to TRBJ2-1; D gene ambiguous. V lost 4 bases to trimming and J lost 5 bases, with 4 bases between them. The CDR3 consists of 11 residues. CDR1 and CDR2 from the germline V gene are SGHDT and YYEEEE. This CDR3 is CASSVDNEQFF. The CDR3, as DNA: TGTGCCAGCAGCGTAGACAATGAGCAGTTCTTC.

The chain joins TRBV29-1 to TRBJ2-2, with D tentatively TRBD1 (6 bases). The V gene lost 7 bases and the J gene lost 2 bases, with 14 bases spanning the gap. CDR1 SQVTM and CDR2 ANQGSEA come from the germline V gene. The CDR3 extends over 14 amino acids. The CDR3 region is CSGMRTDNTGELFF. The CDR3 region has the DNA TGCAGCGGCATGCGGACAGACAACACCGGGGAGCTGTTTTTT.

This rearrangement joins TRBV4-3 to TRBJ1-1, with 7 nucleotides matching TRBD1. Trimming cost V 1 base and J 7 bases; bases outside gene matches: 9. The CDR3 has 15 residues. Germline assignment: CDR1 LGHNA and CDR2 YSLEER. The CDR3 loop reads CASSQGPGGSVEAFF. CDR3 coding DNA: TGCGCCAGCAGCCAAGGTCCAGGGGGGTCCGTTGAAGCTTTCTTT.

Regarding this clone: The same CDR3 can be traced to other DNA sequences in this sample. This sequence joins TRBV5-1 and TRBJ2-7; 7 positions agree with TRBD1. Unmatched junction bases numbered 4, after V lost 0 bases and J lost 4 bases. Germline V gene lookup returns CDR1 SGHRS and CDR2 YFSETQ. This CDR3 contains 14 residues. DNA for the CDR3: TGCGCCAGCAGCTTGGGACAGGGAATATACGAGCAGTACTTC. This sequence encodes CASSLGQGIYEQYF.

The chain uses TRBV7-6 and TRBJ2-7, with 8 bases identical to TRBD1. Germline trimming cut 5 bases from V and 6 bases from J; bases unmatched to any gene: 6. CDR1 is SGHVS, CDR2 FNYEAQ, per germline. The CDR3 length is 13 residues. CDR3 region: CASSPGQGGEQYF. CDR3 nucleotide sequence: TGTGCCAGCAGCCCAGGACAGGGTGGCGAGCAGTACTTC.

The rearrangement joins TRBV29-1 to TRBJ2-1; D unclear. This CDR3 has 11 residues. V was shortened by 8 bases and J by 9 bases, with 14 bases between the two germline ends. Germline V gene sequence: CDR1 SQVTM, CDR2 ANQGSEA. The CDR3 sequence is CSHSIGSEQFF. The CDR3 DNA follows: TGCAGCCATTCTATTGGTAGTGAGCAGTTCTTC.

The gene calls are TRBV29-1 and TRBJ2-1; 7 bases map to TRBD1. V lost 4 bases, J lost 0 bases, and 3 bases stayed unmatched. The CDR3 runs to 14 residues. Germline-derived CDR1 and CDR2 are SQVTM and ANQGSEA. CDR3 residues: CSVVGTDSYNEQFF. The DNA for the CDR3 is TGCAGCGTTGTTGGGACAGACTCCTACAATGAGCAGTTCTTC.

This chain joins TRBV19 and TRBJ1-1, with 8 bases that match TRBD1. CDR1 is LNHDA, CDR2 SQIVND, per germline (reference sequence). The CDR3 consists of 13 residues. V was pared by 4 bases and J by 4 bases, with 2 bases of the junction left unmatched. CDR3 bases: TGTGCCAGTAGTAGGACAGGGACCACTGAAGCTTTCTTT. It encodes CASSRTGTTEAFF.

Points on this clone: Other nucleotide sequences from this sample produce the same CDR3. This chain joins TRBV27 and TRBJ2-1; perhaps TRBD2 as D (6 bases). This CDR3 contains 14 residues. Trimming pared 2 bases from V and 2 bases from J, leaving 7 bases between. The germline CDR1 and CDR2 sequences are MNHEY and SMNVEV (reference sequence). The CDR3 DNA sequence: TGTGCCAGCAGTTTAGGGGGGACCTACAATGAGCAGTTCTTC. It yields the protein CASSLGGTYNEQFF.

This clone was detected once. The rearrangement links TRBV5-1 to TRBJ2-7, with D perhaps TRBD1 or TRBD2 (6 bases each). The ends were cut back, 4 bases at V and 6 bases at J, with 20 bases in the middle. The CDR3 spans 15 residues. Germline-derived CDR1 and CDR2 are SGHRS and YFSETQ. CDR3 in amino acids: CASSGGQGPLGEQYF. The CDR3 DNA sequence: TGCGCCAGCAGCGGGGGGCAGGGACCCCTAGGCGAGCAGTACTTC. Together with reference TRBV5-1 and TRBJ2-7, the CDR3 gives the full variable domain: KAGVTQTPRYLIKTRGQQVTLSCSPISGHRSVSWYQQTPGQGLQFLFEYFSETQRNKGNFPGRFSGRQFSNSRSEMNVSTLELGDSALYLCASSGGQGPLGEQYFGPGTRLTVT.

The chain links TRBV13 to TRBJ2-7; 9 nucleotides agree with TRBD1. Losses at the gene ends were 1 base for V and 5 bases for J; bases not matched to a gene: 6. Germline CDR1 is PRHDT and CDR2 is FYEKMQ (reference sequence). The CDR3 sequence is 15 residues long. The CDR3: CASSLAGTGLHEQYF. The CDR3 region has the DNA TGTGCCAGCAGCTTAGCCGGGACAGGGCTCCACGAGCAGTACTTC.

This clone was counted only a few times. The CDR3 reads CASTPRGFYNEQFF. The CDR3 DNA reads TGTGCCAGCACCCCAAGGGGCTTCTACAATGAGCAGTTCTTC. The chain is built from TRBV7-2 and TRBJ2-1; maybe TRBD1 (5 bases). V dropped 7 bases and J dropped 3 bases, with 13 bases sitting between them. Germline lookup yields CDR1 SGHTA and CDR2 FQGNSA. This CDR3 comprises 14 residues.

The V and J genes are TRBV6-5 and TRBJ2-2, with TRBD1 identical over 9 bases. The CDR3 length is 15 residues. The trim removed 2 bases at V and 5 bases at J, leaving 3 bases unmatched. Germline CDR1 MNHEY, CDR2 SVGAGI. The CDR3 reads CASSYRDRETGELFF. CDR3 bases: TGTGCCAGCAGTTACCGGGACAGGGAGACCGGGGAGCTGTTTTTT.

The CDR3 coding sequence is TGTGCCAGCAGTGAAGAAGCGGGGGGGACAGATACGCAGTATTTT. This encodes CASSEEAGGTDTQYF. The chain has TRBV6-1 and TRBJ2-3, with TRBD2 matching 10 bases. The CDR3 runs 15 residues. Germline CDR1 MNHNS, CDR2 SASEGT. V lost 1 base to trimming and J lost 3 bases; unmatched junction nucleotides: 1.

V is TRBV5-5 and J is TRBJ2-7, with D unresolved. Germline V gene data show CDR1 as SGHKS and CDR2 as YYEKEE (reference sequence). Trimming removed 4 bases from V and 3 bases from J, with 8 bases in between. This CDR3 comprises 12 residues. In nucleotides, the CDR3 is TGTGCCAGCAGCCATGGCGACTACGAGCAGTACTTC. Protein sequence: CASSHGDYEQYF.

The chain carries TRBV6-1 and TRBJ1-5, with 8 bases fitting TRBD1. Germline V gene lookup returns CDR1 MNHNS and CDR2 SASEGT. The CDR3 spans 17 residues. V trimming: 0 bases; J trimming: 3 bases; junction bases outside the gene matches: 7. CDR3 nucleotides: TGTGCCAGCAGTGAAGCGGTAGGACAGGGTTTCAATCAGCCCCAGCATTTT. This translates into CASSEAVGQGFNQPQHF.

This clone showed up just a few times. The chain couples TRBV7-9 to TRBJ2-7, with TRBD1 matching 7 bases. The CDR3 consists of 14 residues. The V segment lost 6 bases and the J segment 5 bases; nucleotides outside the gene matches: 10. The germline V gene has CDR1 SEHNR and CDR2 FQNEAQ (reference sequence). The CDR3 nucleotides read TGTGCCAGCAGTCTCCCACGGGACAGTAACGAGCAGTACTTC. It is translated as CASSLPRDSNEQYF.

The rearrangement joins TRBV25-1 to TRBJ1-6, with D tentatively TRBD1 (5 bases). In germline, CDR1 is MGHDK, CDR2 SYGVNS. This CDR3 region has 14 residues. Between the trimmed V and J ends, which lost 2 bases and 7 bases, there was a span of 9 bases. CDR3 protein: CASSEGRGNSPLHF. In nucleotides, the CDR3 is TGTGCCAGCAGTGAAGGTCGGGGGAATTCACCCCTCCACTTT.